This is a list of T cell receptor beta chains from one sample in a study of T cell changes during pregnancy in multiple sclerosis. Using immunoSEQ multiplex PCR, the repertoire was profiled, and TCRdb retains in-frame clones only, with some absent. The top ten hold more than 0.6% of the sample, which has about 44,000 clones, roughly 92% seen once. The sequencing here drew on CD4+ T cells from peripheral blood mononuclear cells, taken in the first trimester of pregnancy. The receptors come from a female donor with multiple sclerosis, enrolled in a pregnancy study. CDR3s include the opening cysteine and the closing phenylalanine or tryptophan. A D gene is named only where the DNA matches it firmly. Not every row has a clone size; where given, it reads once, few, many or a size class.

>TRBV18|TRBJ2-1|.|TRBD2
CASSYSGRNLYNEQFF
TGTGCCAGCTCGTATAGCGGGAGGAACCTTTACAATGAGCAGTTCTTC
>TRBV6-1|TRBJ2-7|.|.
CASGLADSYEQYF
TGTGCCAGCGGGCTAGCCGATTCCTACGAGCAGTACTTC
>TRBV9|TRBJ2-1|once|.
CASSAETSSYNEQFF
TGTGCCAGCAGCGCAGAGACTAGCTCCTACAATGAGCAGTTCTTC
>TRBV7-8|TRBJ1-1|.|.
CASSPFGQKKTEAFF
TGTGCCAGCAGCCCGTTCGGACAGAAAAAAACTGAAGCTTTCTTT
>TRBV9|TRBJ1-1|few|TRBD1
CASSEDRVGRTEAFF
TGTGCCAGCAGCGAAGACAGGGTTGGGAGGACTGAAGCTTTCTTT
>TRBV28|TRBJ1-5|.|.
CASSLQGRHQPQHF
TGTGCCAGCAGCCTACAGGGACGGCATCAGCCCCAGCATTTT
>TRBV18|TRBJ2-5|.|.
CASSPQQEETQYF
TGTGCCAGCTCACCACAGCAAGAAGAGACCCAGTACTTC
>TRBV11-3|TRBJ2-2|.|.
CASSLDSRGNTGELFF
TGTGCCAGCAGCTTAGACTCCAGGGGGAACACCGGGGAGCTGTTTTTT
>TRBV21-1|TRBJ2-1|.|.
CASSKGTSGSYNEQFF
TGTGCCAGCAGCAAAGGGACTAGCGGCTCCTACAATGAGCAGTTCTTC
>TRBV5-4|TRBJ2-7|.|TRBD2
CASSLSASGPSYEQYF
TGTGCCAGCAGCTTGTCGGCTAGCGGGCCTTCCTACGAGCAGTACTTC
>TRBV7-9|TRBJ1-3|.|.
CASSPRENSGNTIYF
TGTGCCAGCAGCCCTCGGGAAAACTCTGGAAACACCATATATTTT
>TRBV5-1|TRBJ2-1|.|TRBD1
CASSPEGQNKQFF
TGCGCCAGCAGCCCCGAGGGACAGAATAAGCAGTTCTTC
>TRBV6-1|TRBJ2-7|.|TRBD1
CASRQTGSYEQYF
TGTGCCAGCAGACAGACAGGGTCCTACGAGCAGTACTTC
>TRBV28|TRBJ2-7|.|TRBD1
CATTLTGYPYEQYF
TGTGCCACCACCCTGACAGGGTATCCCTACGAGCAGTACTTC
>TRBV5-5|TRBJ1-4|.|.
CASSFGEKLFF
TGTGCCAGCAGCTTTGGGGAGAAACTGTTTTTT
>TRBV2|TRBJ1-4|.|.
CASKVAGGEKLFF
TGTGCCAGCAAGGTGGCCGGGGGGGAAAAACTGTTTTTT
>TRBV2|TRBJ2-2|.|.
CASMGAYRDTGELFF
TGTGCCAGCATGGGGGCGTATCGCGACACCGGGGAGCTGTTTTTT
>TRBV5-1|TRBJ2-6|.|.
CASSYRAGGANVLTF
TGCGCCAGCAGCTACAGGGCAGGTGGGGCCAACGTCCTGACTTTC
>TRBV5-1|TRBJ2-1|.|TRBD1
CASSTRQGEVLNEQFF
TGCGCCAGCAGCACGAGACAGGGTGAAGTACTCAATGAGCAGTTCTTC
>TRBV5-6|TRBJ2-3|.|TRBD2
CASSPFGLVSTDTQYF
TGTGCCAGCAGTCCTTTTGGACTAGTTAGCACAGATACGCAGTATTTT
>TRBV18|TRBJ2-1|.|TRBD2
CASSLPTSGPYNEQFF
TGTGCCAGCTCACTCCCTACTAGCGGCCCCTACAATGAGCAGTTCTTC
>TRBV6-1|TRBJ2-7|.|.
CASSEAWGRNYEQYF
TGTGCCAGCAGTGAAGCTTGGGGGAGGAACTACGAGCAGTACTTC
>TRBV7-8|TRBJ2-7|.|TRBD2
CASSLDVSGSRNEQYF
TGTGCCAGCAGCTTAGATGTCAGCGGGAGTAGGAACGAGCAGTACTTC
>TRBV30|TRBJ2-7|few|TRBD1
CAWSTNRGYEQYF
TGTGCCTGGAGTACAAACAGGGGTTACGAGCAGTACTTC